The 20 T cell receptor beta chains reported below all come from one sample, sequenced in a study of T cell changes during pregnancy in multiple sclerosis. Measured with immunoSEQ multiplex PCR; TCRdb has only the in-frame clones, and not every one. The sample holds around 85,000 clones; about nine tenths are singletons and the top ten take roughly 4%. Specimen: PBMCs, collected in the first trimester of pregnancy. These receptors were obtained from a female donor in good health, serving as a control in a pregnancy study. Some clones in this sample may be carry-over from other donors' samples.

This chain uses TRBV13 with TRBJ2-1; perhaps TRBD2 as D (6 bases). Germline V gives CDR1 PRHDT, CDR2 FYEKMQ (reference sequence). V lost 1 base and J lost 0, with 10 bases in between. This CDR3 comprises 16 residues. The chain's CDR3 is CASSLEAGISYNEQFF. In DNA, the CDR3 is TGTGCCAGCAGCTTAGAGGCGGGGATCTCCTACAATGAGCAGTTCTTC.

The CDR3 bases are TGTGCCAGCAGTGAGGTTCGCGGGGGCGAGAGAGCGCAGTACTTC. Its translation is CASSEVRGGERAQYF. V is TRBV2 and J is TRBJ2-7; a weak D match, TRBD2 (7 bases). The V gene's germline CDR1 is SNHLY and CDR2 FYNNEI. Trimming removed 3 bases from V and 9 bases from J, with 21 bases in between. The CDR3 is made up of 15 amino acids.

The rearrangement links TRBV2 to TRBJ2-4; possibly TRBD2 for D (6 bases). Per germline, CDR1 SNHLY and CDR2 FYNNEI. This CDR3 spans 14 amino acids. Trimming took 6 bases from V and 0 from J, leaving 9 bases between them. DNA of the CDR3: TGTGCCAGCAGAATCGGGGGAGCCAAAAACATTCAGTACTTC. Its translation is CASRIGGAKNIQYF.

V usage is TRBV19 and J usage is TRBJ2-3; perhaps TRBD1 as D (5 bases). Germline-derived CDR1 and CDR2 are LNHDA and SQIVND (reference sequence). V was pared by 3 bases and J by 4 bases, with 17 bases between. The CDR3 runs 16 residues. The CDR3 nucleotides read TGTGCCAGTAGTATTCAGGGTCATCTAATGTCAGATACGCAGTATTTT. This translates into CASSIQGHLMSDTQYF.

The genes are TRBV18 and TRBJ2-1; 11 bases align to TRBD2. Germline values: CDR1 KGHSH, CDR2 LQKENI. The CDR3 length is 15 residues. Trimming at V came to 8 bases and at J to 8 bases, leaving 11 bases not matched to a gene. This CDR3 is CASTFSGRASHEQFF. The DNA of the CDR3 is TGTGCCAGCACCTTTAGCGGGAGGGCCAGTCATGAGCAGTTCTTC.

The chain employs TRBV9 and TRBJ2-7, with D tentatively TRBD2 (6 bases). This CDR3 comprises 15 residues. Germline lookup yields CDR1 SGDLS and CDR2 YYNGEE. V lost 7 bases and J 0 bases, leaving 17 bases between the germline ends. The CDR3 reads CASGASSGPSYEQYF. The CDR3 DNA reads as TGTGCCAGCGGCGCCAGTAGCGGTCCCTCCTACGAGCAGTACTTC.

The CDR3 spells CASSLVATSGANVLTF. As DNA, the CDR3 is TGTGCCAGCAGCTTAGTGGCAACCTCTGGGGCCAACGTCCTGACTTTC. This chain links TRBV7-8 with TRBJ2-6; D remains ambiguous. V gave up 1 base and J gave up 0 bases, with 7 bases separating them. CDR1 and CDR2 (germline): SGHVS, FQNEAQ. The CDR3 has 16 residues. Supplemented by reference TRBV7-8 and TRBJ2-6, the full variable domain reads GAGVSQSPRYKVAKRGQDVALRCDPISGHVSLFWYQQALGQGPEFLTYFQNEAQLDKSGLPSDRFFAERPEGSVSTLKIQRTQQEDSAVYLCASSLVATSGANVLTFGAGSRLTVL.

The rearrangement uses TRBV30 and TRBJ1-4, with TRBD1 as a possible D gene (5 bases). The V gene's germline CDR1 is GTSNPN and CDR2 SVGIG (reference sequence). The germline V and J ends were trimmed by 6 bases and 3 bases, with 11 bases remaining between them. The CDR3 has 13 residues. CDR3 in amino acids: CACLTDSNEKLFF. The CDR3 DNA sequence: TGTGCCTGTTTGACAGATTCTAATGAAAAACTGTTTTTT.

The gene calls are TRBV19 and TRBJ1-5; D is perhaps TRBD1 (6 bases). Per the germline V gene, CDR1 is LNHDA and CDR2 is SQIVND (reference sequence). CDR3 size: 14 residues. The V gene lost 9 bases and the J gene lost 6 bases, with 18 bases spanning the gap. CDR3 protein: CASLVSGGAQPQHF. CDR3 sequence (DNA): TGTGCCAGCCTAGTTTCGGGGGGGGCTCAGCCCCAGCATTTT.

V usage is TRBV10-2 and J usage is TRBJ2-5; possible D gene TRBD2, 5 bases. This CDR3 has 14 amino acids. Germline V lookup: CDR1 WSHSY, CDR2 SAAADI. Trimming pared 6 bases from V and 8 bases from J, leaving 19 bases between. The CDR3 region has the DNA TGCGCCAGCAGCCAGCGAGGGCCCAGGCTCACCCAGTACTTC. This gives the protein CASSQRGPRLTQYF.

The V and J genes are TRBV11-2 and TRBJ2-5; D not certain. The CDR3 is 14 amino acids. Per the germline V gene, CDR1 is SGHAT and CDR2 is FQNNGV. Trimming stripped 4 bases from V and 4 bases from J, with 13 bases between. As DNA, the CDR3 is TGTGCCAGCAGCTCCACCGTTAGCCGAGAGACCCAGTACTTC. It is translated as CASSSTVSRETQYF. The entire variable domain, with the rest obtained from reference TRBV11-2 and TRBJ2-5, is as follows: EAGVAQSPRYKIIEKRQSVAFWCNPISGHATLYWYQQILGQGPKLLIQFQNNGVVDDSQLPKDRFSAERLKGVDSTLKIQPAKLEDSAVYLCASSSTVSRETQYFGPGTRLLVL.

V is TRBV7-2 and J is TRBJ2-1; the D gene is possibly TRBD2 (6 bases). Germline CDR1 and CDR2: SGHTA and FQGNSA. The CDR3 consists of 15 residues. V was shortened by 1 base and J by 6 bases, with 13 bases between the two germline ends. This CDR3 reads CASSLVSGGGNEQFF. The CDR3, as DNA: TGTGCCAGCAGCTTAGTATCTGGGGGAGGCAATGAGCAGTTCTTC. The full variable domain, rest sourced from reference TRBV7-2 and TRBJ2-1, is GAGVSQSPSNKVTEKGKDVELRCDPISGHTALYWYRQSLGQGLEFLIYFQGNSAPDKSGLPSDRFSAERTGGSVSTLTIQRTQQEDSAVYLCASSLVSGGGNEQFFGPGTRLTVL.

V is TRBV6-1 and J is TRBJ2-3, with 13 bases fitting TRBD2. CDR1 is MNHNS and CDR2 is SASEGT in the germline V gene. Losses at the gene ends were 2 bases for V and 4 bases for J; bases not matched to a gene: 0. This CDR3 region has 15 residues. CDR3 coding DNA: TGTGCCAGCAGTGAAACTAGCGGGGGGGCAGATACGCAGTATTTT. Translated, it gives CASSETSGGADTQYF.

The chain joins TRBV5-1 to TRBJ2-1, with 10 bases matching TRBD1. The germline V gene encodes CDR1 SGHRS and CDR2 YFSETQ. The V gene end was trimmed by 4 bases and the J gene end by 4 bases; junction bases not matched to a gene: 5. This CDR3 region has 15 residues. CDR3 bases: TGCGCCAGCAGCCCGACAGGGGGCCAATACAATGAGCAGTTCTTC. Amino acid sequence: CASSPTGGQYNEQFF.

The V and J genes are TRBV5-4 and TRBJ1-1; TRBD1 is a possible D gene (6 bases). V lost 5 bases and J 4 bases, leaving 15 bases between the germline ends. CDR1 and CDR2 from the germline V gene are SGHNT and YYREEE (reference sequence). CDR3 length: 14 amino acids. CDR3 protein: CASSGEQGITEAFF. DNA for the CDR3: TGTGCCAGCAGTGGAGAACAGGGAATCACTGAAGCTTTCTTT.

The rearrangement joins TRBV11-2 to TRBJ2-2; TRBD1 is a possible D gene (6 bases). With 1 base removed from V and 3 bases from J, the gap between germline ends came to 9 bases. This CDR3 has 15 amino acids. Germline values: CDR1 SGHAT, CDR2 FQNNGV. CDR3: CASSLVTGYTGELFF. In DNA, the CDR3 is TGTGCCAGCAGCTTAGTCACAGGGTACACCGGGGAGCTGTTTTTT.

V gene TRBV4-1 combines with J gene TRBJ1-2, with D possibly matching TRBD1 (5 bases). Germline CDR1 and CDR2: MGHRA and YSYEKL. V lost 4 bases and J lost 0, with 18 bases in between. CDR3 length: 17 residues. CDR3 sequence: CASSPSGQPTTNYGYTF. For the CDR3, the DNA is TGCGCCAGCAGCCCCTCAGGGCAGCCAACTACTAACTATGGCTACACCTTC.

This clone appeared a few times. This sequence joins TRBV21-1 and TRBJ2-5; TRBD2, the table's D call, lacks a check against the DNA. TRBV21-1 is a known pseudogene. The CDR3 is made up of 16 amino acids. CDR3 DNA sequence: TGTGCCAGCAGCAAAGTTCGAACTAGCGGGAGAGAGACCCAGTACTTC. It translates to CASSKVRTSGRETQYF.

The chain links TRBV5-5 to TRBJ1-1, with 7 bases identical to TRBD1. The CDR3 is made up of 12 amino acids. Germline V gene lookup returns CDR1 SGHKS and CDR2 YYEKEE (reference sequence). With V trimmed by 5 bases and J by 10 bases, 8 bases remained unmatched. The CDR3, as DNA: TGTGCCAGCAGTCTTACAGGGGAGGTAGCTTTCTTT. This gives the protein CASSLTGEVAFF.

This rearrangement joins TRBV2 to TRBJ2-1; D is uncertain. The V gene's germline CDR1 is SNHLY and CDR2 FYNNEI. Trimming pared 5 bases from V and 10 bases from J, leaving 9 bases between. The CDR3 is 11 residues long. In DNA, the CDR3 is TGTGCCAGCAGTCGTCCCTCCGAGCAGTTCTTC. It codes for CASSRPSEQFF.